This T cell receptor (beta chain) was recorded in a study of blood T cell repertoires in COVID-19. This CDR3 has 13 residues. The V gene end was trimmed by 5 bases and the J gene end by 7 bases; junction bases not matched to a gene: 6. Germline values: CDR1 ENHRY, CDR2 SYGVKD. Note on this clone: Distinct nucleotide sequences in the sample also encode this CDR3.

Assay: immunoSEQ multiplex PCR; the TCRdb copy retains only in-frame clones and omits some. The sample shows hundreds of thousands of clones, about 86% of them seen only once. Clinical history reported by participants formed the basis on which cohorts were assigned. The chain employs TRBV10-3 and TRBJ2-7; 9 bases are a match to TRBD1. Sequences were obtained from PBMCs or T cells enriched from blood (not recorded which). The clonotype was recovered from a woman aged 40 to 55 with acute COVID-19. Here the CDR3 reads CAISPGQGGEQYF. The CDR3, as DNA: TGTGCCATCAGTCCGGGACAGGGAGGTGAGCAGTACTTC.